The 8 T cell receptor beta chains below come from one sample, sequenced in a study of T-cell reconstitution after alpha-beta-depleted transplantation in children. Unique molecular identifiers were incorporated when the TCRbeta library was constructed. MiXCR was run by TCRdb on the PCR reads, yielding one entry per CDR3 protein. The table has about a million distinct CDR3 sequences, about 26% seen once. The sample was PBMCs, mostly from graft donor cells, taken 360 days after TCRalphabeta/CD19-depleted stem cell transplant. The receptors shown here come from a boy younger than two who had a stem cell transplant for SCID, so the T cells may come from the graft donor.

V is TRBV7-6 and J is TRBJ2-2, with D perhaps TRBD1 (5 bases). The V end was cut by 5 bases, the J end by 0 bases, with 10 bases between. Germline loops: CDR1 SGHVS, CDR2 FNYEAQ. The CDR3 sequence is 15 residues long. CDR3 bases: TGTGCCAGCAGCCTAGGGGTTGCGAACACCGGGGAGCTGTTTTTT. Its protein product is CASSLGVANTGELFF. Together with reference TRBV7-6 and TRBJ2-2, the CDR3 gives the full variable domain: GAGVSQSPRYKVTKRGQDVALRCDPISGHVSLYWYRQALGQGPEFLTYFNYEAQQDKSGLPNDRFSAERPEGSISTLTIQRTEQRDSAMYRCASSLGVANTGELFFGEGSRLTVL.

The chain joins TRBV20-1 to TRBJ1-1, with D perhaps matching TRBD1 (5 bases). Germline V gives CDR1 DFQATT, CDR2 SNEGSKA (reference sequence). Between the trimmed V and J ends, which lost 2 bases and 6 bases, there was a span of 19 bases. The length of the CDR3 is 15 residues. The CDR3 reads CSARRQPARFSEAFF. In DNA, the CDR3 is TGCAGTGCTAGACGACAGCCAGCCCGCTTTTCTGAAGCTTTCTTT.

The chain recombines TRBV12-5 with TRBJ2-1; 8 nucleotides agree with TRBD2. Germline values: CDR1 LGHNT, CDR2 FRNRAP. This CDR3 contains 14 residues. V shed 6 bases, J shed 9 bases, and the junction held 10 bases outside the gene matches. The CDR3 sequence is CASGPASGGGEQFF. DNA for the CDR3: TGTGCTAGTGGCCCGGCCAGCGGGGGTGGTGAGCAGTTCTTC.

V usage is TRBV16 and J usage is TRBJ2-7, with a weak D call TRBD1 (6 bases). The CDR3 sequence is 16 residues long. The V gene's germline CDR1 is KGHSY and CDR2 FQNENV. V was clipped by 2 bases and J by 4 bases, with 18 bases between them. CDR3 residues: CASSQSPSDSRYEQYF. CDR3 DNA: TGTGCCAGCAGCCAAAGCCCTTCGGACAGTAGGTACGAGCAGTACTTC.

This chain links TRBV5-1 with TRBJ2-3; D unclear. Between the trimmed V and J ends, which lost 0 bases and 9 bases, there was a span of 5 bases. CDR1 SGHRS and CDR2 YFSETQ come from the germline V gene. This CDR3 is 11 amino acids long. CDR3 coding DNA: TGCGCCAGCAGCTTGGACGCCACGCAGTATTTT. Its translation: CASSLDATQYF. Variable domain in full (rest from reference TRBV5-1 and TRBJ2-3): KAGVTQTPRYLIKTRGQQVTLSCSPISGHRSVSWYQQTPGQGLQFLFEYFSETQRNKGNFPGRFSGRQFSNSRSEMNVSTLELGDSALYLCASSLDATQYFGPGTRLTVL.

This chain uses TRBV12-3 or TRBV12-4 with TRBJ1-5, with D unclear. The CDR3 contains 14 residues. The V end lost 3 bases, the J end lost 3 bases, and 9 bases lay between the germline ends. CDR3 residues: CASSFAGFNQPQHF. In nucleotides, the CDR3 is TGTGCCAGCAGTTTTGCAGGATTCAATCAGCCCCAGCATTTT.

V and J are TRBV7-9 and TRBJ2-7, with TRBD2 matching 8 bases. The J segment lost 7 bases and the V segment lost 5 bases, leaving 10 bases of the junction unmatched. This CDR3 is 14 amino acids long. Germline lookup yields CDR1 SEHNR and CDR2 FQNEAQ (reference sequence). This CDR3 is CASSPAAGAGEQYF. In nucleotides, the CDR3 is TGTGCCAGCAGCCCAGCAGCGGGGGCGGGTGAGCAGTACTTC.

The sample holds one count of this clonotype. The chain employs TRBV12-3 or TRBV12-4 and TRBJ1-3; possible D gene TRBD1, 5 bases. V lost 6 bases and J lost 5, with 14 bases in between. CDR3 length equals 14 residues. CDR3 sequence (DNA): TGTGCCAGCAGCCTGACGGGGGGAAGAAACACCATATATTTT. This codes for CASSLTGGRNTIYF.